The rows below give T cell receptor beta chains drawn from one sample of a study of blood T cells in healthy people across ages. Via MiXCR, TCRdb re-called the 5' RACE reads, giving one row per CDR3 protein. Here the sample spans fewer than 2,000,000 distinct CDR3 sequences, about 35% being singletons. The material sequenced was blood. Receptor source: a woman aged 25 to 45 in good health. Each CDR3 is given with its conserved first and last residue. A D gene is named only where the DNA matches it firmly. Size values are once, few and many counts, or a class for expanded clones, and some rows have none.

j_call v_call d_call clone_size cdr3_aa cdr3_nt
TRBJ1-5 TRBV20-1 - few CSAELRDYNQPQHF TGCAGTGCCGAACTCCGGGACTACAATCAGCCCCAGCATTTT
TRBJ2-5 TRBV12-3/TRBV12-4 TRBD1 - CASSVPGQGDMETQYF TGTGCCAGCAGTGTCCCGGGACAGGGTGATATGGAGACCCAGTACTTC
TRBJ2-7 TRBV27 - - CASSPYSVHEQYF TGTGCCAGCAGTCCGTACAGTGTTCACGAGCAGTACTTC
TRBJ2-7 TRBV5-1 - - CASSLEPSGNEQYF TGCGCCAGCAGCTTGGAGCCCTCTGGGAACGAGCAGTACTTC
TRBJ2-5 TRBV20-1 - few CSASQQDGRETQYF TGCAGTGCTAGTCAACAGGATGGGAGGGAGACCCAGTACTTC
TRBJ1-2 TRBV29-1 - many CSVDFEGLYGYTF TGCAGCGTTGATTTCGAGGGTCTCTATGGCTACACCTTC
TRBJ2-5 TRBV20-1 TRBD2 - CSASLLRAGATPETQYF TGCAGTGCTAGCCTTCTCAGGGCGGGAGCTACCCCAGAGACCCAGTACTTC
TRBJ2-3 TRBV7-8 - - CASSISGGRGTDTQYF TGTGCCAGCAGCATTTCCGGGGGGCGAGGGACAGATACGCAGTATTTT
TRBJ1-1 TRBV7-2 TRBD1 - CASSFRTGQNTGAFF TGTGCCAGCAGCTTCCGGACAGGGCAGAACACTGGAGCTTTCTTT
TRBJ2-7 TRBV20-1 TRBD2 - CSARLAEPYEQYF TGCAGTGCCCGACTAGCGGAGCCCTACGAGCAGTACTTC
TRBJ2-3 TRBV21-1 - - CASSRWTADTQYF TGTGCCAGCAGCCGCTGGACCGCAGATACGCAGTATTTT
TRBJ2-5 TRBV11-2 TRBD2 many CASSLGLAGLQETQYF TGTGCCAGCAGCTTAGGGCTAGCGGGGCTCCAAGAGACCCAGTACTTC
TRBJ2-7 TRBV20-1 - - CSATTASYEQYF TGCAGTGCAACCACAGCCTCCTACGAGCAGTACTTC
TRBJ2-3 TRBV6-2/TRBV6-3 - many CASSYSTTDTQYF TGTGCCAGCAGTTACTCCACCACAGATACGCAGTATTTT
TRBJ1-1 TRBV29-1 - - CSVVSRERAEAFF TGCAGCGTTGTTTCCAGGGAAAGGGCCGAAGCTTTCTTT
TRBJ2-3 TRBV20-1 - - CSARVIRADTQYF TGCAGTGCTAGAGTAATCCGTGCGGATACGCAGTATTTT
TRBJ2-5 TRBV5-1 TRBD2 - CASSPTSGGHTQETQYF TGCGCCAGCAGCCCTACTAGCGGGGGGCACACCCAAGAGACCCAGTACTTC
TRBJ2-2 TRBV12-3/TRBV12-4 - few CASRSTGSTGELFF TGTGCCAGCAGGTCAACAGGGAGCACCGGGGAGCTGTTTTTT
TRBJ2-7 TRBV11-2 TRBD1 - CASSDRGGSYEQYF TGTGCCAGCAGCGACAGGGGGGGGTCCTACGAGCAGTACTTC
TRBJ2-7 TRBV5-1 TRBD1 few CASSFLDRVPYEQYF TGCGCCAGCAGCTTTTTGGACAGGGTCCCCTACGAGCAGTACTTC
TRBJ1-2 TRBV25-1 - few CASSEPGEDGYTF TGTGCCAGCAGTGAACCAGGGGAGGATGGCTACACCTTC
TRBJ1-5 TRBV28 - few CASSPTFENQPQHF TGTGCCAGCAGTCCTACCTTTGAAAATCAGCCCCAGCATTTT
TRBJ2-3 TRBV5-4 - - CASSVRPGNTDTQYF TGTGCCAGCAGCGTCCGGCCCGGGAACACAGATACGCAGTATTTT
TRBJ2-7 TRBV4-2 TRBD1 - CASSPDRVGPYEQYF TGTGCCAGCAGCCCCGACAGGGTTGGTCCCTACGAGCAGTACTTC
TRBJ1-6 TRBV4-2 - many CASSQDLAANSPLHF TGTGCCAGCAGCCAAGATTTGGCCGCAAATTCACCCCTCCACTTT
TRBJ2-7 TRBV28 TRBD1 few CAIDRASPPEQYF TGTGCCATTGACAGGGCTTCCCCCCCCGAGCAGTACTTC
TRBJ2-5 TRBV7-9 TRBD1 few CASSLPRTGLAQETQYF TGTGCCAGCAGCCTCCCCCGGACAGGGCTAGCCCAAGAGACCCAGTACTTC
TRBJ2-1 TRBV5-1 TRBD2 - CASNLDVLAGGEQFF TGCGCCAGCAACTTGGATGTCCTAGCGGGAGGTGAGCAGTTCTTC
TRBJ2-3 TRBV5-1 - - CASSLRASGYPLTDTRYF TGCGCCAGCAGCTTGCGGGCGTCGGGCTACCCGCTCACAGATACGCGGTATTTT